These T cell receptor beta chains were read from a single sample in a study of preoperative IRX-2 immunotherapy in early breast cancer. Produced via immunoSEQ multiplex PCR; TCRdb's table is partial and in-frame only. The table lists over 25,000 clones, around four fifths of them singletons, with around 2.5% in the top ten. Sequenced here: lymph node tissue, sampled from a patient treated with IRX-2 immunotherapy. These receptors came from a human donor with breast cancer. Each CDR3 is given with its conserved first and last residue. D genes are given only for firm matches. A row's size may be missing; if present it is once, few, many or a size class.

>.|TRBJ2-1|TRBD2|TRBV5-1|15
TGCGCCAGCAGCTCCGGACTAGCGGGTATTAATGAGCAGTTCTTC
CASSSGLAGINEQFF
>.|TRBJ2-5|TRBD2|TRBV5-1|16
TGCGCCAGCAGCGTGGGACTAGGATCCCTCCAAGAGACCCAGTACTTC
CASSVGLGSLQETQYF
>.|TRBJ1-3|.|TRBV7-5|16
TGTGCCAGCAGCTTAGGGGCGGCAGGCTCTGGAAACACCATATATTTT
CASSLGAAGSGNTIYF
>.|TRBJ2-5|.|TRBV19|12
TGTGCCAGTGGTAGAACATTTGAGACCCAGTACTTC
CASGRTFETQYF
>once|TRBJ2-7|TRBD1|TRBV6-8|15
TGTGCCAGCAGCTCCGGGACAGCAGCTTCCTACGAGCAGTACTTC
CASSSGTAASYEQYF
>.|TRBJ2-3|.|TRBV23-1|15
TGCGCCAGCAGTCAAGAGGGTGCTAGCACAGATACGCAGTATTTT
CASSQEGASTDTQYF
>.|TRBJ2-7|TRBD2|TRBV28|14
TGTGCCAGCTCTCCAGGGACTAGGACTTACGAGCAGTACTTC
CASSPGTRTYEQYF
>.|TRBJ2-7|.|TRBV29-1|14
TGCAGCGCCAGGGGAGGCAGGGGAACCTACGAGCAGTACTTC
CSARGGRGTYEQYF
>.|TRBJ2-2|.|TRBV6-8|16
TGTGCCAGCAGTTACTCCGGGGGAGGGAACACCGGGGAGCTGTTTTTT
CASSYSGGGNTGELFF
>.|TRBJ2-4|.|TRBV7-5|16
TGTGCCAGCAGCCCACTACAAGCGGGCAGCAAAAACATTCAGTACTTC
CASSPLQAGSKNIQYF
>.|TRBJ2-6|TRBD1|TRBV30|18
TGTGCCTGGAGAACCCGGGACAGATTTCCCTCTGGGGCCAACGTCCTGACTTTC
CAWRTRDRFPSGANVLTF
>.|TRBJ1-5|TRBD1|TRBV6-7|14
TGTGCCAGCAGTTTAAACAGGGGGAATCAGCCCCAGCATTTT
CASSLNRGNQPQHF
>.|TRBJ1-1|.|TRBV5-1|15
TGCGCCAGCAGCTTGTATTCCAGGGCTGGAACTGAAGCTTTCTTT
CASSLYSRAGTEAFF
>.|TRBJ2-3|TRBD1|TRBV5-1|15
TGCGCCAGCAGCTTTGGGACAGGGGGCACAGATACGCAGTATTTT
CASSFGTGGTDTQYF
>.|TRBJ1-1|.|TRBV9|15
TGTGCCAGCAGGCGAACCCATTCAGCGAACACTGAAGCTTTCTTT
CASRRTHSANTEAFF
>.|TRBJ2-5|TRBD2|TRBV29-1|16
TGCAGCGTCGGGCCCCCGCTAGCGGGGGTAGGGGAGACCCAGTACTTC
CSVGPPLAGVGETQYF
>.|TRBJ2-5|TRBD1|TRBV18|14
TGTGCCAGCTCACCTACAGGGGGAAGGGAGACCCAGTACTTC
CASSPTGGRETQYF
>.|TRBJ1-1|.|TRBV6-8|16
TGTGCCAGCAGTTACAGTTGGACGGGTGGGAACACTGAAGCTTTCTTT
CASSYSWTGGNTEAFF
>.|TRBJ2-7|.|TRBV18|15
TGTGCCAGCTCAGCCATGGCGGAGAGCTCCTACGAGCAGTACTTC
CASSAMAESSYEQYF
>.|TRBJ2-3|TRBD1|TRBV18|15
TGTGCCAGCTCGCCCGGACAGGCTAGCACAGATACGCAGTATTTT
CASSPGQASTDTQYF
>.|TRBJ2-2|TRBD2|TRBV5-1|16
TGCGCCAGCAGCGCGGGACTAGCGGGAGAAACCGGGGAGCTGTTTTTT
CASSAGLAGETGELFF
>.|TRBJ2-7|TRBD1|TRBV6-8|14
TGTGCCAGCAGGCCACGACAGGGATCCTACGAGCAGTACTTC
CASRPRQGSYEQYF
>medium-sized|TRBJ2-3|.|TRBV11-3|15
TGTGCCAGCAGCCCCCCGGATACTAGCACAGATACGCAGTATTTT
CASSPPDTSTDTQYF
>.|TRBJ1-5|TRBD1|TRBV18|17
TGTGCCAGCTCACCACCGGGACAGGGGAATAGCAATCAGCCCCAGCATTTT
CASSPPGQGNSNQPQHF
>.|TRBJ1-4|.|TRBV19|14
TGTGCCAGTAGTATACCTGGGTTAAGTGAAAAACTGTTTTTT
CASSIPGLSEKLFF
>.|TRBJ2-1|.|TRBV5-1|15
TGCGCCAGCAGCTTGGGCGACTCCGGGGGCAATGAGCAGTTCTTC
CASSLGDSGGNEQFF
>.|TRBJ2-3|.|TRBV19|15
TGTGCCAGTAGCGCAGGGGTGGGCTCCGGAGATACGCAGTATTTT
CASSAGVGSGDTQYF
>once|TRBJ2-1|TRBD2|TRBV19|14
TGTGCCAGTAGGAGGCGGGGGGGCCGCAATGAGCAGTTCTTC
CASRRRGGRNEQFF
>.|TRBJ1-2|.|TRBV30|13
TGTGCTTGGAGTGTTGGACACGTGGGTGGCTACACCTTC
CAWSVGHVGGYTF
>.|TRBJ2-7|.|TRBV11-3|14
TGTGCCAGCAGCTTGGTCGACAGCGCCTACGAGCAGTACTTC
CASSLVDSAYEQYF
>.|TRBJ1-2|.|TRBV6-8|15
TGTGCCAGCAGAGTTCAGGGGCCCGCCAACTATGGCTACACCTTC
CASRVQGPANYGYTF
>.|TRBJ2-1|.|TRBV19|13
TGTGCCAGTAGTATACTTGGGCTCAATGAGCAGTTCTTC
CASSILGLNEQFF
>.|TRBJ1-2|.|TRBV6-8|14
TGTGCCAGCAGTTACAGCGGAGCTAACTATGGCTACACCTTC
CASSYSGANYGYTF
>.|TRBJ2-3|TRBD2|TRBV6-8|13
TGTGCTAGCGCGGGGGGCGCAGAGGGCACGCAGTATTTT
CASAGGAEGTQYF
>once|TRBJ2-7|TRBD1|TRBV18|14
TGTGCCAGCTCACCCGGGACAGGCCTCTACGAGCAGTACTTC
CASSPGTGLYEQYF
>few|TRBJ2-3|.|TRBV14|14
TGTGCCAGCAGCCGGCGGGGCCCCGCAGATACGCAGTATTTT
CASSRRGPADTQYF
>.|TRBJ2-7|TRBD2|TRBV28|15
TGTGCCAGCAGTTCGACTAGCGGGGTTATCTACGAGCAGTACTTC
CASSSTSGVIYEQYF
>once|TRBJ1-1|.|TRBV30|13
TGTGCCTGTTCAGGGATGTCAGTCACTGAAGCTTTCTTT
CACSGMSVTEAFF
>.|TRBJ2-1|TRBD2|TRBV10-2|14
TGCGCCAGCAGGAGCGGGGGCGCCTACAATGAGCAGTTCTTC
CASRSGGAYNEQFF